The 4 T cell receptor beta chains listed next were all sequenced from one sample in a study of T cells after yellow fever vaccination. TCRdb analysed the 5' RACE reads with MiXCR anew, one entry per CDR3 protein. The data contain about 74,000 distinct CDR3 sequences, around 6.5% of them singletons. The source was CD8+ T cells sorted from PBMCs, collected about 5 days after the first yellow fever vaccination. Source of these receptors: a man in his late teens or twenties who received the YFV17D yellow fever vaccine.

This clonotype was counted ten times or more. J is TRBJ1-1 and V is TRBV4-1; 7 bases align to TRBD1. CDR1 is MGHRA and CDR2 is YSYEKL in the germline V gene. V shed 4 bases and J 4 bases; nucleotides not matched to a gene: 6. CDR3 size: 14 residues. The CDR3: CASSLKTGITEAFF. The CDR3 nucleotides read TGCGCCAGCAGCCTAAAGACAGGGATCACTGAAGCTTTCTTT.

The rearrangement links TRBV6-5 to TRBJ2-1, with a tentative D call TRBD2 (5 bases). The germline V and J ends were trimmed by 2 bases and 5 bases, with 10 bases remaining between them. The CDR3 sequence is 14 residues long. The germline V gene has CDR1 MNHEY and CDR2 SVGAGI. The CDR3 loop is CASSYLGAHNEQFF. The CDR3, as DNA: TGTGCCAGCAGTTACCTGGGAGCCCACAATGAGCAGTTCTTC.

This clonotype was detected ten times or more. This rearrangement joins TRBV7-9 to TRBJ2-7; TRBD2 is a possible D gene (5 bases). The CDR3 covers 13 residues. Trimming took off 4 bases at V and 3 bases at J, with 10 bases between the two ends. Germline V CDR1 and CDR2: SEHNR, FQNEAQ (reference sequence). CDR3 sequence: CASSSGMFYEQYV. The CDR3 DNA sequence: TGTGCCAGCAGCTCCGGGATGTTCTACGAGCAGTACGTC.

This clonotype came up a few times. The chain couples TRBV29-1 to TRBJ2-2; D is unclear. Looked up from germline, CDR1 is SQVTM and CDR2 is ANQGSEA. V lost 0 bases, J lost 1 base, and 18 bases lay in between. The CDR3 consists of 18 residues. The CDR3 is CSVEDRAIPGWNTGELFF. In DNA form, the CDR3 reads TGCAGCGTTGAAGATCGGGCCATACCCGGGTGGAACACCGGGGAGCTGTTTTTT.